This TCR beta chain comes out of a study of CD8+ T cells in alopecia areata. On this clone itself: What it recognizes is unknown. One end of the junction fails to match germline, which may point to a read error.

Study-level findings and limits: Researchers report lesional scalp, most notably alopecia totalis/universalis, outstripped normal scalp in clonality. Many expanded lesional clones persisted in scalp and blood during tofacitinib treatment.

Stated treatment: oral pan-JAK inhibitor, 5-10 mg twice daily. Extraction of RNA preceded its reverse transcription into cDNA, which served as the sequencing template. The table came from immunoSEQ multiplex PCR; TCRdb's copy has only in-frame clones and leaves some out. The repertoire consists of fewer than 150,000 clones, with 55% to 60% occurring once and the leading ten covering around 3.4%. The starting material was CD4+ T cells sorted from blood, obtained at week 24, from a patient treated with tofacitinib. This receptor was identified in a human donor with alopecia areata.

CDR3 region: CAWSVRDSTPNHF. The CDR3 nucleotides are TGTGCCTGGAGTGTAAGGGACAGTACCCCCAACCACTTC. The chain carries TRBV30 and TRBJ2-5; 7 bases are shared with TRBD1. The CDR3 loop spans 13 amino acids. Germline V gene data show CDR1 as GTSNPN and CDR2 as SVGIG (reference sequence). Full variable domain (missing parts from reference TRBV30 and TRBJ2-5): SQTIHQWPATLVQPVGSPLSLECTVEGTSNPNLYWYRQAAGRGLQLLFYSVGIGQISSEVPQNLSASRPQDRQFILSSKKLLLSDSGFYLCAWSVRDSTPNHFGPGTRLLVL.